Detailed here is one T cell receptor (beta chain). The CDR3 spans 15 residues. Germline-derived CDR1 and CDR2 are SGHDN and FVKESK. V dropped 1 base and J dropped 6 bases, with 13 bases sitting between them. In the authors' methods: From reference gene primer amplification, estimates of nucleated cell counts were derived. Assay used: immunoSEQ multiplex PCR; TCRdb lists only in-frame clones, some missing. The V and J calls and the clone size are those of that table, but D and trimming were determined from the DNA. The data hold 250,000 or so clones, with 80% to 90% observed a single time. The data were taken from a study of blood T cell repertoires in COVID-19. At the level of the study: COVID-19 samples collected from the United States, Italy and Spain covered acute and convalescent phases. The analysed material was cDNA or gDNA that came from T cells, B-cell-depleted T cells, or PBMCs.

This chain joins TRBV14 and TRBJ2-1, with a weak D call TRBD2 (6 bases). The clonotype comes from a woman aged 70-85 years with acute or convalescent COVID-19. The sequencing sample was made of peripheral blood. The CDR3 DNA reads TGTGCCAGCAGCCAAGTAGGAGGCGGGGTCAATGAGCAGTTCTTC. It codes for CASSQVGGGVNEQFF.